The sequence of this T cell receptor beta chain was determined in a study of blood T cells in healthy people across ages (dated by TCRdb to the mid-2010s). Regarding the research as a whole: In model experiments, roughly one uniquely barcoded TCR beta cDNA molecule per two T cells was captured by template switching. To avoid experimental bias, donors of different ages were distributed randomly across sequencing lanes. Two additional independent replicas of 1 million unique cDNA reads from the same blood draw were analyzed for two donors (one aged 18 to 30 and one aged 80 or older). The study measured age-related changes in TCR beta repertoire diversity using deep sequencing normalized with unique cDNA molecular identifiers. The donors were divided into four age groups: young (average approximately 17 years), middle-aged (about 41), aged (about 61) and long-lived (about 84). Overall results and qualifications from the work: Observed TCR beta diversity per million T cells fell roughly linearly with age, and a significant reduction was already apparent by age around 44. Donor CMV infection status was unknown, potentially confounding age-related changes in expanded clonotypes. Since profiling was done on bulk unsorted PBMCs, naive and antigen-experienced compartments could not be conclusively compared. Compared with the aged group, the long-lived group had more naive CD4+ T cells, fewer expanded clones and increased TCR diversity, suggesting age selection. Estimates of total diversity from one million sequenced T cells were regarded as lower bounds and underestimates. A strong correlation was found between observed TCR beta diversity and the percentage of naive T cells measured by flow cytometry.

In its sample, this clonotype was seen once. This clone's antigen is unknown. Base quality data are lacking; no much larger clone is found one base away. Support from one read is weak. The donors were roughly 40 Caucasian individuals from Russia, aged roughly 6 to 100 years, who were systemically healthy. Each donor gave about 9.7 milliliters of peripheral blood, drawn into EDTA-treated Vacutainer tubes. PBMCs were isolated by Ficoll-Paque density-gradient centrifugation, with at least 6 million obtained per sample. Total RNA was extracted from PBMCs with Trizol reagent, with at least 6 micrograms obtained per sample. Naive CD45RAhigh/CD27high T cell percentages were measured by flow cytometry on a PBMC aliquot from every donor. CDR1 LGHNA and CDR2 YSLEER were looked up in the germline V gene. Here V drops 3 bases and J drops 4 bases, and the junction holds 8 bases not matched to any gene. The CDR3 spans 16 residues, from the cysteine through the phenylalanine. Only the CDR3 region is kept as DNA, spanning 48 bases read in frame from base 1.

The protocol used for the library was 5' RACE. The sequencer listed for this sample is Illumina HiSeq 2500. The second PCR ran for about 6 to 11 cycles and used a J-beta primer mix along with a sample-barcoded 5' primer. A template-switch 5' adaptor carrying 12 random nucleotides introduced a unique molecular identifier onto each TCR beta cDNA molecule. At least 2.5 million CDR3-containing paired-end reads were obtained from each sample. The Mint cDNA synthesis kit, primed by a TRBC-specific oligonucleotide, was used to synthesize first-strand cDNA from all RNA. All cDNA was treated with uracil-DNA glycosylase and then went through a first 18-cycle PCR with the universal primers M1SS and BC2_uni_R. In the paper's pipeline: Each sample was normalized by randomly selecting 1 million high-quality reads, each carrying a distinct molecular identifier. Instead of being binned into consensus sequences, reads with shared molecular identifiers were discarded. MiTCR, with a Q25 quality threshold and the strictest error-elimination algorithm, was used for CDR3 identification, clonotype clustering and error correction. A nonparametric unseen species model with Euler transformation was used to estimate lower-bound total TCR beta diversity. TCRdb itself trimmed the public reads at Q25 with fastp, ran MiXCR and retained productive beta chains. Rows merge per CDR3 protein into single entries with the most common DNA and genes. Clone size and V and J calls follow TCRdb, not the original study. The sample table lists about 730,000 distinct CDR3 sequences, roughly 44% of them with a count of one. Less than 25% of the sample lies in the top ten.

Specimen: blood. Recombination linked TRBV4-3 to TRBJ2-3; 9 central nucleotides agree with TRBD1. The sequence was obtained from a woman aged 60 to 75 in good health. Read as DNA, the sequence is TGCGCCAGCAGCCATACTCCGGGACAGGGACCAGATACGCAGTATTTT. This gives the protein CASSHTPGQGPDTQYF.